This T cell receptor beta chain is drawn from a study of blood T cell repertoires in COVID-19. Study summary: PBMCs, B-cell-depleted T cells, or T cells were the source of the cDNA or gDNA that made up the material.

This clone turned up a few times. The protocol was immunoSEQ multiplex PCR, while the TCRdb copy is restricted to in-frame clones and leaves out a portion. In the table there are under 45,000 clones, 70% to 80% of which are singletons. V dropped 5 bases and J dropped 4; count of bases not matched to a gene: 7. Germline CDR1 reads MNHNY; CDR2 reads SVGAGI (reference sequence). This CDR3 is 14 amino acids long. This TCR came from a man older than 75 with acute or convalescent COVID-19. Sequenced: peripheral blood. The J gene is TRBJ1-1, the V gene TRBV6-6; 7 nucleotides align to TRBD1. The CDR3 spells CASSDRAGTTEAFF. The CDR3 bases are TGTGCCAGCAGTGACAGGGCGGGGACCACTGAAGCTTTCTTT.